This paragraph covers one T cell receptor beta chain sequence. Its matching antigen is unknown. Other DNA sequences from this sample encode an identical CDR3 as well. The entry originates in a study of beta chain features in type 1 diabetes. Study-level background: Sorted cells examined across all samples numbered 107,917,701. Study conclusions and caveats: The similarity of naive, central memory and Treg TCRB repertoires appeared greater among patients than among healthy donors. The VDJ junctions of type 1 diabetes patients carried fewer insertions and more deletions.

Trimming took off 6 bases at V and 4 bases at J, with 7 bases between the two ends. The CDR3 is 12 residues long. Germline CDR1 and CDR2: SNHLY and FYNNEI. The investigators reverse transcribed all of the isolated RNA, so they sequenced expressed TCRB transcripts. The data were produced by immunoSEQ multiplex PCR, yet TCRdb's version contains in-frame clones alone and is incomplete. Of hundreds of thousands of clones in the sample, 15% to 19% were seen once. Each of the sorted populations had a purity greater than 98%. What was sequenced was naive CD4+ T cells from blood. This sequence was found in a man younger than 30 in good health. The rearrangement links TRBV2 to TRBJ1-5; D is unclear. CDR3 nucleotide sequence: TGTGCCAGCAGCGCGGGGAATCAGCCCCAGCATTTT. This encodes CASSAGNQPQHF. The entire variable domain, with the rest obtained from reference TRBV2 and TRBJ1-5, is as follows: EPEVTQTPSHQVTQMGQEVILRCVPISNHLYFYWYRQILGQKVEFLVSFYNNEISEKSEIFDDQFSVERPDGSNFTLKIRSTKLEDSAMYFCASSAGNQPQHFGDGTRLSIL.